This T cell receptor (beta chain) was recovered during a study of cytomegalovirus exposure and HLA in healthy donors (dated by TCRdb to the late 2010s). Study-level background: The 666 repertoires of the first cohort and the roughly 120 validation repertoires were produced on the same platform, according to a later analysis. The study aimed to test whether cataloging public T cell receptors could reveal signatures of past pathogen exposure. Besides the first cohort of under 700 subjects, a separate validation cohort made up of 120 different subjects was used. High-throughput TCR immunosequencing, statistical association of individual TCRs with disease status, and machine learning were combined to predict cytomegalovirus infection status.

A remark on this clone: No antigen is known for it. No qualities accompany the bases; no much larger clone lies one base away.

Via the germline V gene (reference sequence), CDR1 is MNHEY and CDR2 SMNVEV. From the cysteine up to the phenylalanine, the CDR3 has a length of 14 residues. This entry keeps only the CDR3 DNA: 42 bases, framed from base 1. Trimming takes 5 bases off V and 10 bases off J; junction bases not matched to a gene: 7. The library came from the immunoSEQ multiplex PCR assay. The original pipeline was this. To diagnose cytomegalovirus status from the catalog of TCR beta chain sequences, a statistical classification framework was built. TCRdb took over this immuneACCESS table, retaining in-frame rearrangements with V and J assigned. Such tables are incomplete; in checked studies, under half of the missing clones stem from an unresolved V gene, and the remainder is unexplained. V and J calls and clone size are those listed in that table; D and trimming were worked out from the DNA. The sample profile shows approximately 97,000 clones; approximately 94% of them were found once. 0.7% to 0.9% of the sample belongs to the ten largest clones.

The donors were included in the validation cohort of 90 to 150 subjects, a group kept apart from the approximately 670-subject first cohort. Study-level results and caveats: The study gave a list of around 170 TCR beta chains associated with cytomegalovirus. All 120 or so repertoires were used to score co-occurrence in the validation cohort in a later analysis, because that analysis had no HLA typing for the cohort. While some public TCRs were present in many individuals, most TCR sequences turned up only very rarely across donors. A later analysis found that TCRs clustered in the first cohort also tended to co-occur in the 95 to 150 validation repertoires, with 94% of cluster scores above 0. The classifier was reported to diagnose cytomegalovirus status with high specificity and sensitivity in both the original and validation cohorts. The authors suggested that the approach could potentially be generalized to other disease states and immunological phenotypes. Three of the identified cytomegalovirus-associated TCR beta chains were confirmed in vitro to be specific for cytomegalovirus antigens.

This sequence was found in a woman aged 18 to 35 in good health and CMV-seronegative. The specimen was PBMCs. This chain is built from TRBV27 and TRBJ2-1, with 11 junctional bases fitting TRBD2. The sequence in DNA is TGTGCCAGCAGTCCGGGACTAGCGGCCATAGAGCAGTTCTTC. Protein translation: CASSPGLAAIEQFF.